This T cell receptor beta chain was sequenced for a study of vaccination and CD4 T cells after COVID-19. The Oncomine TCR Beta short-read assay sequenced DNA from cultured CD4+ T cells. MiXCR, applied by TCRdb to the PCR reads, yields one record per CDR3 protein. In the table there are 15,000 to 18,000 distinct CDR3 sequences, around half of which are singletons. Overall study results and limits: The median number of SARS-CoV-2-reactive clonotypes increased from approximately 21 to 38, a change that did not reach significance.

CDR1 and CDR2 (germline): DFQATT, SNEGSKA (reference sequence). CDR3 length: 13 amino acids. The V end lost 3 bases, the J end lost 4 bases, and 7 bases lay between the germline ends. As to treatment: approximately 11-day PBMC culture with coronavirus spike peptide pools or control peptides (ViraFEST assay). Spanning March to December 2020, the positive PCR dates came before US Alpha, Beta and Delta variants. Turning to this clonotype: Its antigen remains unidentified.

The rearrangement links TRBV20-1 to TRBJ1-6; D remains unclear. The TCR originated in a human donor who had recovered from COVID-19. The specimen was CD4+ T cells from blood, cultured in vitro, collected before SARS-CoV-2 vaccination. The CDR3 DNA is TGCAGTGCTAGTCCAGCATATAATTCACCCCTCCACTTT. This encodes CSASPAYNSPLHF.